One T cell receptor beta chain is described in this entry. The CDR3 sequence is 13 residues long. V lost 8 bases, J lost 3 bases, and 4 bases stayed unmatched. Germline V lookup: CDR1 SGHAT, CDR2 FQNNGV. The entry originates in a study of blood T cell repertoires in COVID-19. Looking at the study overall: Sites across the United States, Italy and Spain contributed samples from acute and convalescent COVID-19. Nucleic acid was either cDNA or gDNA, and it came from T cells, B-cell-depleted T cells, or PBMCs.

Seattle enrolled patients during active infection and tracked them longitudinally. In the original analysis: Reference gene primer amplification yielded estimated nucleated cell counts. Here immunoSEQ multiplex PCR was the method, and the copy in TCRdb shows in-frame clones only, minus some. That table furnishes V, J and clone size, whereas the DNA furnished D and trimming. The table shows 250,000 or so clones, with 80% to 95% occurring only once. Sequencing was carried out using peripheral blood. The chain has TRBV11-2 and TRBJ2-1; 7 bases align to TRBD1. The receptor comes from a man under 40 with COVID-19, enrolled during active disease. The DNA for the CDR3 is TGTGCCAGCTCAGGGGGATACTACAATGAGCAGTTCTTC. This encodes CASSGGYYNEQFF.